These 30 T cell receptor beta chains originate from one sample sequenced in a study of Tregs in tolerant kidney transplant recipients (dated by TCRdb to the late 2010s). No antigen has been identified for these receptors. Libraries were constructed by the immunoSEQ multiplex PCR assay. In its TCRdb copy, this immuneACCESS table keeps in-frame sequences only and misses some clones. Where compared with another copy, unresolved V genes explain less than half of these, and the others have no known cause. Recorded for this sample are approximately 8,700 clones; under 55% of them occurred a single time. In total, the top ten clones hold 5% to 6% of the sample. The source material was CD4+ T cells from blood cultured with allogeneic cells. Receptors originate from a human donor in good health.

This clone was counted once. The rearrangement joins TRBV7-8 to TRBJ2-2, with D possibly TRBD2 on 7 matching bases. From germline, CDR1 is SGHVS and CDR2 FQNEAQ. This CDR3 is 16 amino acids long. Trimming took 4 bases from V and 3 from J, leaving 15 bases between them. The CDR3 nucleotides read TGTGCCAGCAGCTCGTGGGGGGGGCCGCACACCGGGGAGCTGTTTTTT. Its translation: CASSSWGGPHTGELFF.

The J gene is TRBJ1-2, the V gene TRBV5-4, with 7 nucleotides matching TRBD1. V lost 4 bases and J lost 4; bases outside the gene matches: 7. The germline gives CDR1 SGHNT, CDR2 YYREEE (reference sequence). CDR3 length: 14 residues. The CDR3 DNA is TGTGCCAGCAGCCAAGAAGGGGGCGGCTATGGCTACACCTTC. It specifies CASSQEGGGYGYTF.

This clone was seen a single time. The rearrangement links TRBV4-2 to TRBJ2-7, with D possibly TRBD2 on 6 matching bases. V was shortened by 0 bases and J by 0 bases, with 6 bases between the two germline ends. This CDR3 is 14 amino acids long. Germline V gives CDR1 LGHNA, CDR2 YNFKEQ. As DNA, the CDR3 is TGTGCCAGCAGCCAAGAGGGGGGCTCCTACGAGCAGTACTTC. Translated, it gives CASSQEGGSYEQYF.

This chain links TRBV5-1 with TRBJ2-7; D perhaps matches TRBD2 (5 bases). Looked up from germline, CDR1 is SGHRS and CDR2 is YFSETQ. Trimming removed 0 bases from V and 7 bases from J, with 14 bases in between. The CDR3 sequence is 14 residues long. In DNA form, the CDR3 reads TGCGCCAGCAGCTTGGTAATAGCGTCGTGGGAGCAGTACTTC. It translates to CASSLVIASWEQYF.

The chain carries TRBV4-1 and TRBJ2-5; 11 nucleotides match TRBD2. Germline assignment: CDR1 MGHRA and CDR2 YSYEKL. The CDR3 sequence is 15 residues long. V shed 1 base and J 5 bases; nucleotides not matched to a gene: 3. The CDR3 DNA reads TGCGCCAGCAGCCAAGTACCTAGCGGGGGGGAGACCCAGTACTTC. As protein: CASSQVPSGGETQYF.

The chain combines TRBV5-1 with TRBJ1-2, with D possibly being TRBD1 (6 bases). This CDR3 is 16 amino acids long. Germline V gene data show CDR1 as SGHRS and CDR2 as YFSETQ. Trimming pared 0 bases from V and 8 bases from J, leaving 20 bases between. The CDR3 region is CASSLGDSDSLIGYTF. Here the CDR3 DNA reads TGCGCCAGCAGCTTGGGAGATTCGGACAGCCTTATAGGCTACACCTTC.

This clone was found a few times. The chain uses TRBV9 and TRBJ2-7; 7 bases are a match to TRBD2. The CDR3 contains 11 residues. Germline V gene lookup returns CDR1 SGDLS and CDR2 YYNGEE. Trimming at V came to 4 bases and at J to 11 bases, leaving 6 bases not matched to a gene. In DNA, the CDR3 is TGTGCCAGCAGCAAGAGACGGGAGGAGTACTTC. It encodes CASSKRREEYF. Full variable domain (missing parts from reference TRBV9 and TRBJ2-7): DSGVTQTPKHLITATGQRVTLRCSPRSGDLSVYWYQQSLDQGLQFLIQYYNGEERAKGNILERFSAQQFPDLHSELNLSSLELGDSALYFCASSKRREEYFGPGTRLTVT.

This clone was counted between two and nine times. This sequence joins TRBV11-3 and TRBJ1-2; 8 bases match TRBD1. Losses at the gene ends were 6 bases for V and 4 bases for J; bases not matched to a gene: 10. CDR1 SGHNT and CDR2 YENEEA come from the germline V gene. The CDR3 totals 15 residues. The CDR3 reads CASRHPGQVGYGYTF. In DNA form, the CDR3 reads TGTGCCAGCAGGCACCCGGGACAGGTTGGCTATGGCTACACCTTC.

The chain employs TRBV5-1 and TRBJ2-3; no clear D gene. In germline, CDR1 is SGHRS, CDR2 YFSETQ. This CDR3 is 16 amino acids long. Trimming stripped 4 bases from V and 0 bases from J, with 15 bases between. In nucleotides, the CDR3 is TGCGCCAGCAGCCTACCCACTGAGGCTAGCACAGATACGCAGTATTTT. Translation: CASSLPTEASTDTQYF. Based on the CDR3 plus reference TRBV5-1 and TRBJ2-3, the full variable domain is KAGVTQTPRYLIKTRGQQVTLSCSPISGHRSVSWYQQTPGQGLQFLFEYFSETQRNKGNFPGRFSGRQFSNSRSEMNVSTLELGDSALYLCASSLPTEASTDTQYFGPGTRLTVL.

The V gene is TRBV7-2, the J gene TRBJ1-6; D is ambiguous. The CDR3 has 14 residues. Germline V CDR1 and CDR2: SGHTA, FQGNSA. V was pared by 1 base and J by 2 bases, with 3 bases between. CDR3 sequence (DNA): TGTGCCAGCAGCTTAGGAACCTATAATTCACCCCTCCACTTT. It encodes CASSLGTYNSPLHF.

This clone was counted a single time. The CDR3 region has the DNA TGTGCCAGCAGCCCTTCGGGACAGCCCTATGGCTACACCTTC. Its protein product is CASSPSGQPYGYTF. The chain has TRBV5-3 and TRBJ1-2; 7 bases are a match to TRBD1. TRBV5-3 is an ORF; its function is uncertain. Trimming cost V 8 bases and J 4 bases; bases outside gene matches: 11. CDR3 length: 14 amino acids.

The chain employs TRBV4-1 and TRBJ1-1, with D unresolved. The CDR3 is 15 residues long. V lost 4 bases to trimming and J lost 3 bases, with 15 bases between them. Per the germline V gene, CDR1 is MGHRA and CDR2 is YSYEKL. The CDR3 DNA reads TGCGCCAGCAGCCCCTACCCGGCCTGGGACACTGAAGCTTTCTTT. Its translation is CASSPYPAWDTEAFF.

By proportion, this clone is medium-sized. This chain joins TRBV28 and TRBJ2-2, with 7 bases matching TRBD2. The CDR3 is 16 residues long. Germline-derived CDR1 and CDR2 are MDHEN and SYDVKM. V lost 1 base, J lost 2 bases, and 4 bases stayed unmatched. CDR3 sequence reads: CASSLFRGLNTGELFF. Written as DNA, the CDR3 is TGTGCCAGCAGTTTATTCCGGGGACTAAACACCGGGGAGCTGTTTTTT.

This clone is medium-sized (0.01 to 0.1%) in the sample. The chain is built from TRBV28 and TRBJ2-2, with D possibly matching TRBD1 (6 bases). CDR1 and CDR2 (germline): MDHEN, SYDVKM. Trimming took 5 bases from V and 7 from J, leaving 11 bases between them. The CDR3 runs to 13 residues. In nucleotides, the CDR3 is TGTGCCAGCAGTCCAGGGGCGGGCGGGGAGCTGTTTTTT. Residues: CASSPGAGGELFF.

In its sample, this clone is medium-sized (0.01 to 0.1%). The gene calls are TRBV6-6 and TRBJ1-3, with unresolved D. Germline lookup yields CDR1 MNHNY and CDR2 SVGAGI (reference sequence). This CDR3 contains 15 residues. V was shortened by 0 bases and J by 3 bases, with 9 bases between the two germline ends. CDR3 in DNA: TGTGCCAGCAGTTACTCGAGTAGGGTTGGAAACACCATATATTTT. Protein: CASSYSSRVGNTIYF.

The J gene is TRBJ1-2, the V gene TRBV5-4; D is uncertain. The CDR3 runs 15 residues. V gave up 4 bases and J gave up 2 bases, with 15 bases separating them. The germline V gene has CDR1 SGHNT and CDR2 YYREEE (reference sequence). The CDR3 reads CASSRFLGQNYGYTF. CDR3 DNA: TGTGCCAGCAGCCGTTTTCTGGGCCAGAACTATGGCTACACCTTC.

This clone was counted ten times or more. This chain joins TRBV5-1 and TRBJ1-2, with TRBD1 matching 11 bases. The CDR3 totals 15 residues. Germline CDR1 SGHRS, CDR2 YFSETQ. The V and J ends lost 4 bases and 1 base, in that order; junction bases with no gene match: 3. For the CDR3, the DNA is TGCGCCAGCAGCCGGACAGGGGGCAATAACTATGGCTACACCTTC. This gives the protein CASSRTGGNNYGYTF.

This chain uses TRBV6-6 with TRBJ1-1; 7 nucleotides match TRBD1. This CDR3 has 13 amino acids. With 8 bases clipped from V and 1 base from J, the junction kept 4 bases outside the gene matches. From germline, CDR1 is MNHNY and CDR2 SVGAGI (reference sequence). The CDR3: CASHRGENTEAFF. In DNA, the CDR3 is TGTGCCAGCCACAGGGGTGAGAACACTGAAGCTTTCTTT.

This clone is judged medium-sized (0.01 to 0.1%). The chain carries TRBV5-4 and TRBJ1-1; tentatively, D is TRBD1 (5 bases). This CDR3 region has 14 residues. The germline V gene encodes CDR1 SGHNT and CDR2 YYREEE (reference sequence). Trimming pared 1 base from V and 1 base from J, leaving 8 bases between. The CDR3, as DNA: TGTGCCAGCAGCTTGAAGGGGAGGAACACTGAAGCTTTCTTT. This sequence encodes CASSLKGRNTEAFF.

The chain employs TRBV19 and TRBJ2-4; D is undetermined. Per germline, CDR1 LNHDA and CDR2 SQIVND (reference sequence). V was trimmed by 1 base and J by 9 bases, leaving 13 bases between them. The CDR3 has 14 residues. CDR3 nucleotide sequence: TGTGCCAGTAGTATAGGAACCGATCTAGGCATTCAGTACTTC. Translation: CASSIGTDLGIQYF.

The chain is built from TRBV7-3 and TRBJ2-7; D not resolved. In germline, CDR1 is SGHTA, CDR2 FQGTGA. Trimming took 4 bases from V and 1 from J, leaving 11 bases between them. This CDR3 is built from 14 residues. The CDR3 sequence is CASSSMSRSYEQYF. The CDR3 bases are TGTGCCAGCAGCTCTATGTCGCGGTCCTACGAGCAGTACTTC.

The gene calls are TRBV4-3 and TRBJ1-2; D possibly corresponds to TRBD1 (6 bases). CDR1 is LGHNA and CDR2 is YSLEER in the germline V gene. V was clipped by 6 bases and J by 6 bases, with 14 bases between them. The CDR3 runs 13 residues. CDR3 residues: CASRDSLLNGYTF. The CDR3 nucleotides are TGCGCCAGCAGGGACAGTCTATTGAATGGCTACACCTTC.

This clone ranks as medium-sized. The chain combines TRBV7-9 with TRBJ2-1; tentative D call: TRBD2 (5 bases). The CDR3 extends over 15 amino acids. Trimming took 5 bases from V and 5 from J, leaving 16 bases between them. Germline CDR1 reads SEHNR; CDR2 reads FQNEAQ (reference sequence). The CDR3 DNA follows: TGTGCCAGCAGCCCGAGACGGCGGGCCAACAATGAGCAGTTCTTC. Translated: CASSPRRRANNEQFF.

The chain has TRBV5-1 and TRBJ2-3, with D perhaps TRBD1 (5 bases). V was pared by 5 bases and J by 3 bases, with 13 bases between. This CDR3 spans 14 amino acids. Germline CDR1 SGHRS, CDR2 YFSETQ. The DNA for the CDR3 is TGCGCCAGCAGTTTGCAGGGCCGTACAGATACGCAGTATTTT. Residues: CASSLQGRTDTQYF.

This chain uses TRBV9 with TRBJ1-3; D gene uncertain. The CDR3 consists of 16 residues. Germline-derived CDR1 and CDR2 are SGDLS and YYNGEE. V was cut by 4 bases and J by 3 bases, with 17 bases left in between. CDR3 protein: CASSPPTSGIGNTIYF. For the CDR3, the DNA is TGTGCCAGCAGCCCACCGACCTCCGGGATTGGAAACACCATATATTTT. The variable domain in full, with the rest retrieved from reference TRBV9 and TRBJ1-3, is DSGVTQTPKHLITATGQRVTLRCSPRSGDLSVYWYQQSLDQGLQFLIQYYNGEERAKGNILERFSAQQFPDLHSELNLSSLELGDSALYFCASSPPTSGIGNTIYFGEGSWLTVV.

A note on this clone: Germline is not matched at one junction end, which may reflect a read error. This chain uses TRBV7-9 with TRBJ1-1; no firm D call. The CDR3 has 13 residues. Looked up from germline, CDR1 is SEHNR and CDR2 is FQNEAQ (reference sequence). In DNA, the CDR3 is TGCGCCAGCAGCCAAGACCCGGGCACTGAAGCTTTCTTT. It encodes CASSQDPGTEAFF.

The genes are TRBV30 and TRBJ1-1, with TRBD1 as a possible D gene (5 bases). Trimming pared 2 bases from V and 1 base from J, leaving 8 bases between. CDR3 size: 13 residues. The germline V gene has CDR1 GTSNPN and CDR2 SVGIG (reference sequence). The CDR3: CAWSPGANTEAFF. The CDR3 coding sequence is TGTGCCTGGAGTCCCGGGGCGAACACTGAAGCTTTCTTT.

This chain uses TRBV7-9 with TRBJ2-3; D unresolved. This CDR3 is built from 16 residues. Germline CDR1 is SEHNR and CDR2 is FQNEAQ (reference sequence). Trimming left V 3 bases short and J 0 bases short, with 13 bases between. In DNA, the CDR3 is TGTGCCAGCAGCTTCCGATACCCTCTCAGCACAGATACGCAGTATTTT. Translated, it gives CASSFRYPLSTDTQYF.

This clone was counted once. J is TRBJ1-5 and V is TRBV11-2; D is unresolved. The V gene lost 2 bases and the J gene lost 6 bases, with 5 bases spanning the gap. The germline gives CDR1 SGHAT, CDR2 FQNNGV. The CDR3 sequence is 12 residues long. CDR3 in amino acids: CASSLLGQPQHF. The CDR3 DNA reads TGTGCCAGCAGCTTATTGGGTCAGCCCCAGCATTTT.

This clone is categorized as medium-sized. This rearrangement joins TRBV4-2 to TRBJ1-4, with D unresolved. Trimming took off 4 bases at V and 8 bases at J, with 20 bases between the two ends. Germline-derived CDR1 and CDR2 are LGHNA and YNFKEQ. This CDR3 contains 16 residues. DNA of the CDR3: TGTGCCAGCAGCCTCCGCTCCCGGGTCCTAGGGGAAAAACTGTTTTTT. Amino acids: CASSLRSRVLGEKLFF.